The clone carrying this T cell receptor beta chain has only a few counts. Its antigen is unidentified. This record comes from a study of blood T cells in healthy people across ages. The CDR3 extends over 14 amino acids. The V segment lost 3 bases and the J segment 5 bases; nucleotides outside the gene matches: 5. CDR1 and CDR2 (germline): ENHRY, SYGVKD. Primed by a sample-barcoded 5' primer and a J-beta primer mix, a second PCR proceeded for 7 to 11 cycles. TCRdb re-derived calls from the 5' RACE reads in MiXCR, one entry per CDR3 protein. Here the sample spans fewer than 800,000 distinct CDR3 sequences, under 25% being singletons. The study's findings and limits: Roughly linear age-related decline in beta diversity appeared, significant by age 40. TCR beta diversity tracked closely with naive T cell percentage. Lack of knowledge of donor CMV status possibly confounded expanded clonotype changes.

The sequence was obtained from a man between 65 and 85 years old in good health. The specimen was blood. The chain joins TRBV10-3 to TRBJ2-5, with TRBD1 identical over 8 bases. The CDR3 protein is CAISDAGGAETQYF. CDR3 nucleotide sequence: TGTGCCATCAGTGATGCAGGGGGCGCTGAGACCCAGTACTTC.